The TCR beta chain described here comes from a study of blood T cell repertoires in COVID-19. Study-level background: Collection of acute and convalescent COVID-19 samples took place in the United States, Italy and Spain.

Seattle-derived patients entered the study during active infection and were followed longitudinally. Per the original data handling: Scientists estimated how many nucleated cells there were by amplifying reference gene primers. The method was immunoSEQ multiplex PCR; TCRdb's version includes in-frame clones alone and lacks a portion of them. That table is the source of V, J and clone size, and D and trimming were worked out from the DNA. The sample contains 230,000 or so clones, 85% to 90% of which appear only once. The CDR3 runs to 17 residues. V trimming: 2 bases; J trimming: 4 bases; junction bases outside the gene matches: 9. Germline loops: CDR1 SGHTA, CDR2 FQGNSA.

The sequencing input was peripheral blood. The sequence was obtained from a woman aged 55-75 years with COVID-19, enrolled during active disease. The chain joins TRBV7-2 to TRBJ2-3, with 10 bases that match TRBD2. The CDR3 nucleotides are TGTGCCAGCAGCTTACGGACTAGCGGCAGTATAGCAGATACGCAGTATTTT. Protein: CASSLRTSGSIADTQYF.